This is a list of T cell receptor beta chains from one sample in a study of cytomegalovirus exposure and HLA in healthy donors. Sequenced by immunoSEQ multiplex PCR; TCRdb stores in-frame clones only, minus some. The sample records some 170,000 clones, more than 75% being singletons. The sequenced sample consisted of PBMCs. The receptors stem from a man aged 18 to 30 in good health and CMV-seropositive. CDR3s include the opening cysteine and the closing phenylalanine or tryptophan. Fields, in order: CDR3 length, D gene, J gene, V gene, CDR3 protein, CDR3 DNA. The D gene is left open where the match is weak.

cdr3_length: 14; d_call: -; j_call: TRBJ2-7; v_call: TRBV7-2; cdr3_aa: CASSSGLRTYEQYF; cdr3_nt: TGTGCCAGCAGCTCAGGACTGCGAACCTACGAGCAGTACTTC
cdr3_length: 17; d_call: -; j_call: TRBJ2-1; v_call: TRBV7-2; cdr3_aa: CASSLGVLAFGVIRQFF; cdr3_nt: TGTGCCAGCAGCTTAGGGGTACTAGCTTTCGGGGTTATAAGGCAGTTCTTC
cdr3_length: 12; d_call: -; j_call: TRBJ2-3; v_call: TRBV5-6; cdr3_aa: CASSFSADTQYF; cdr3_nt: TGTGCCAGCAGCTTTTCTGCAGATACGCAGTATTTT
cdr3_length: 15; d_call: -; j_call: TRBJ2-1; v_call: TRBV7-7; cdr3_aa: CASNLREGEDNEQFF; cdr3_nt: TGTGCTAGCAATCTCCGCGAAGGGGAGGACAATGAGCAGTTCTTC
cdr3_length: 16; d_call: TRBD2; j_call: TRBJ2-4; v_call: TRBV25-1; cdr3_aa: CASSDAGGGAKNIQYF; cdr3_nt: TGTGCCAGCAGTGATGCGGGAGGGGGGGCCAAAAACATTCAGTACTTC
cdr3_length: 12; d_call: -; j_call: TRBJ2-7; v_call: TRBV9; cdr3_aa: CASSRPGYEQYF; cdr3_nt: TGTGCCAGCAGTCGCCCCGGTTACGAGCAGTACTTC
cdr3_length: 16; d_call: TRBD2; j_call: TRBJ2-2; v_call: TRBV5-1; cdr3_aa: CASSLLAGGNTGELFF; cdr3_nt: TGCGCCAGCAGCTTGCTAGCGGGGGGTAACACCGGGGAGCTGTTTTTT
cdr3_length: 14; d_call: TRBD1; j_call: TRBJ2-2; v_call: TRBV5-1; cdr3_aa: CASSPGTGAGELFF; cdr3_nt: TGCGCCAGCAGCCCGGGGACAGGCGCCGGGGAGCTGTTTTTT
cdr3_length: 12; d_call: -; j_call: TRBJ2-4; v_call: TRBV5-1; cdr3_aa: CASSDSKNIQYF; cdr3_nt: TGCGCCAGCTCTGACAGCAAAAACATTCAGTACTTC
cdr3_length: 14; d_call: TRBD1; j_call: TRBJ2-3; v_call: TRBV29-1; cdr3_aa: CSATPGQGPDTQYF; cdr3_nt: TGCAGCGCTACACCGGGACAGGGCCCCGATACGCAGTATTTT
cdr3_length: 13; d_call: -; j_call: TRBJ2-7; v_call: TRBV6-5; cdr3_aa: CASSYEATYEQYF; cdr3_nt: TGTGCCAGCAGTTACGAGGCAACCTACGAGCAGTACTTC
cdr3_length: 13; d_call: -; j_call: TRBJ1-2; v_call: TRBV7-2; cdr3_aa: CASSLTQAYGYTF; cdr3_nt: TGTGCCAGCAGCTTAACCCAGGCCTATGGCTACACCTTC
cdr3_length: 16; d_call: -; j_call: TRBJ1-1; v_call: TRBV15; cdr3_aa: CATSSDTLIMNTEAFF; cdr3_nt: TGTGCCACCAGCAGTGATACCCTAATTATGAACACTGAAGCTTTCTTT
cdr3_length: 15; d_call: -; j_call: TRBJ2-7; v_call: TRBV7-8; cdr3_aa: CASSQGPLSSYEQYF; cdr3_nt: TGTGCCAGCAGCCAGGGCCCGTTGAGCTCCTACGAGCAGTACTTC